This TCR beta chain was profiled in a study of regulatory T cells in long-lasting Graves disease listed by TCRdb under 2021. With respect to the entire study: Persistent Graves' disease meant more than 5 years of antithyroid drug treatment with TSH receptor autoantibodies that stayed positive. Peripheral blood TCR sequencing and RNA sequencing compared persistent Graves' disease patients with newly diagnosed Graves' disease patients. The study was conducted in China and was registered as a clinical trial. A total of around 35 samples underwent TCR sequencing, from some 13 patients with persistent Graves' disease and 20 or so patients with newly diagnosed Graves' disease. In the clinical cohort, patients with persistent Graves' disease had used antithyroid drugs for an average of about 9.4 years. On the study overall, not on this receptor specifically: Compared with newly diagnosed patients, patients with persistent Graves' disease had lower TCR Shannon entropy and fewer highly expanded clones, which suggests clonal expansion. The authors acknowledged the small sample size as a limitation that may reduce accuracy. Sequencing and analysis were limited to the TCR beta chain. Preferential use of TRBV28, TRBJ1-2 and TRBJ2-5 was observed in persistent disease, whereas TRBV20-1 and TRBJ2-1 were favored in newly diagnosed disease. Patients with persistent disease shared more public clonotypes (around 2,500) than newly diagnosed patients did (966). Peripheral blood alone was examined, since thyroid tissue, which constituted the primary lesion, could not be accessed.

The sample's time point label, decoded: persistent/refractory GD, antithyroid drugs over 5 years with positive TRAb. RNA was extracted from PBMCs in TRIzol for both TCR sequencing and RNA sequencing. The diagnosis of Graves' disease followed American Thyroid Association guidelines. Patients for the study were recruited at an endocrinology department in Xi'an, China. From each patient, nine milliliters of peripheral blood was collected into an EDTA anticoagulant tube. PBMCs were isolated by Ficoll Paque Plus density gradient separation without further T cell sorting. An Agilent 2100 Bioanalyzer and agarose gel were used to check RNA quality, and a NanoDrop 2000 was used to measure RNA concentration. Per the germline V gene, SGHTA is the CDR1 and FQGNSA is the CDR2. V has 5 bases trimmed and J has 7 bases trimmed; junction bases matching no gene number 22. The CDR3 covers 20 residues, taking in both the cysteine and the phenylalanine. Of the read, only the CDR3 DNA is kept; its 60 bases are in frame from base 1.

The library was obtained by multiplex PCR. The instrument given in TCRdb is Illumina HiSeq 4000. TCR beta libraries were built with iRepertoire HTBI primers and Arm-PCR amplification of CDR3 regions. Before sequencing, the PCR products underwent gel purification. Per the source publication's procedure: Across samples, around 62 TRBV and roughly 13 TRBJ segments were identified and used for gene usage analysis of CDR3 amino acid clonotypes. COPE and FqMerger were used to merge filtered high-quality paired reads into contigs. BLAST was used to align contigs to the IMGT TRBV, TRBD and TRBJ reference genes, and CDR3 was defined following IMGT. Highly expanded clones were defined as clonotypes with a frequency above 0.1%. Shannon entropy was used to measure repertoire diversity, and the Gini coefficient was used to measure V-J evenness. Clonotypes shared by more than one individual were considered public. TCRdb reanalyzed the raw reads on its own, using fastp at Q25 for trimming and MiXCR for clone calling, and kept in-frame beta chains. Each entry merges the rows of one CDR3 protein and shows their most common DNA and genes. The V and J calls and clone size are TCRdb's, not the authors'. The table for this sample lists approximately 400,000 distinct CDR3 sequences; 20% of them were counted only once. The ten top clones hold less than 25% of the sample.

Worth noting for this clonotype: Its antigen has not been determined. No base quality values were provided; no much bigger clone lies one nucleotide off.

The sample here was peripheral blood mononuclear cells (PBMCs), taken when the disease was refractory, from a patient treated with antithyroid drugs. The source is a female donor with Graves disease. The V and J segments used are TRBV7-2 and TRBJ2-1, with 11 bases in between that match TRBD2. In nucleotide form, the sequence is TGTGCCAGCAGCCCTGTATTGGGACTAGCGGAACTACAAGGCAGGAATGAGCAGTTCTTC. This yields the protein CASSPVLGLAELQGRNEQFF.